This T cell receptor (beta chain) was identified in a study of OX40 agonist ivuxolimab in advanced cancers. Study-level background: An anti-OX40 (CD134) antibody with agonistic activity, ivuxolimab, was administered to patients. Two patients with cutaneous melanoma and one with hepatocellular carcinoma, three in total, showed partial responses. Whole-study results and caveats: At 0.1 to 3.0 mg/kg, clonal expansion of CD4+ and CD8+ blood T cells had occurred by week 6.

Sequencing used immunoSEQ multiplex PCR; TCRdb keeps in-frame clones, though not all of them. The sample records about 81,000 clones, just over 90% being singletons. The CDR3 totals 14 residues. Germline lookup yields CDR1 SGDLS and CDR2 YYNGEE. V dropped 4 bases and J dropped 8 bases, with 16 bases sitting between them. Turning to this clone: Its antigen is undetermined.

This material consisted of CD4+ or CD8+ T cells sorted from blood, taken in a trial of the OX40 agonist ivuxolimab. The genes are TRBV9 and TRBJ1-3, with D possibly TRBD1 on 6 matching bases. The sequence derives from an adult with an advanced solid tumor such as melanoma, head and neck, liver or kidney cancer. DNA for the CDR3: TGTGCCAGCAGCTCTAGGGGGGCCGTAGACACCATATATTTT. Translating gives CASSSRGAVDTIYF.